One sample yielded the 21 T cell receptor beta chains listed below, sequenced in a study of blood T cells in healthy people across ages. For the second PCR, which ran for about 7 to 11 cycles, a sample-barcoded 5' primer and a J-beta primer mix were used. In TCRdb, the 5' RACE reads were re-called with MiXCR into one record per CDR3 protein. The sample comprises 600,000 to 800,000 distinct CDR3 sequences, over 40% of which are singletons, and 13% rests with the top ten. The sequenced material came from blood. The receptors come from a woman of 80 years or more in good health.

The rearrangement joins TRBV20-1 to TRBJ2-7; the D gene is possibly TRBD1 (5 bases). CDR3 length equals 13 residues. Trimming cost V 6 bases and J 2 bases, with 14 bases left between them. Germline V lookup: CDR1 DFQATT, CDR2 SNEGSKA (reference sequence). Written as DNA, the CDR3 is TGCAGTGCCCATGACAGTTCGGCCTACGAGCAGTACTTC. It is translated as CSAHDSSAYEQYF.

The chain employs TRBV2 and TRBJ2-7, with D perhaps matching TRBD2 (5 bases). The DNA matches TRBJ2-5 better at its end, which makes the J call doubtful. The CDR3 runs to 12 residues. Germline V CDR1 and CDR2: SNHLY, FYNNEI. The CDR3 coding sequence is TGTGCCAGCAGTATGGGAGCAGAGACCCAGTACTTC. This gives the protein CASSMGAETQYF.

The V call is TRBV20-1, the J call TRBJ1-4, with TRBD1 matching over 9 bases. Germline V gene sequence: CDR1 DFQATT, CDR2 SNEGSKA (reference sequence). The V gene end was trimmed by 4 bases and the J gene end by 8 bases; junction bases not matched to a gene: 11. The CDR3 has 15 amino acids. CDR3 loop: CSAIQTGGFGEKLFF. The CDR3 DNA is TGCAGTGCTATCCAAACAGGGGGCTTCGGGGAAAAACTGTTTTTT.

The sample holds many counts of this clonotype. This chain connects TRBV7-9 to TRBJ2-1; perhaps TRBD1 as D (6 bases). Germline assignment: CDR1 SEHNR and CDR2 FQNEAQ (reference sequence). This CDR3 has 16 residues. V lost 0 bases and J lost 4, with 13 bases in between. CDR3 DNA sequence: TGTGCCAGCAGCTTAGCTCTGGCAGGGGAGTACAATGAGCAGTTCTTC. It is translated as CASSLALAGEYNEQFF.

Many counts were recorded for this clonotype. V gene TRBV28 combines with J gene TRBJ2-1, with D perhaps matching TRBD1 (6 bases). V lost 4 bases to trimming and J lost 10 bases, with 11 bases between them. This CDR3 has 12 amino acids. The germline gives CDR1 MDHEN, CDR2 SYDVKM. CDR3 coding DNA: TGTGCCAGCAGTTCAAACGGACAGGAGCAGTTCTTC. Amino acid sequence: CASSSNGQEQFF. Full variable domain (outside the CDR3, taken from reference TRBV28 and TRBJ2-1): DVKVTQSSRYLVKRTGEKVFLECVQDMDHENMFWYRQDPGLGLRLIYFSYDVKMKEKGDIPEGYSVSREKKERFSLILESASTNQTSMYLCASSSNGQEQFFGPGTRLTVL.

This clonotype was found many times. This sequence may be a read error, since a much larger clone differs from it by one base. This chain connects TRBV20-1 to TRBJ1-5; 8 bases match TRBD1. The germline V gene encodes CDR1 DFQATT and CDR2 SNEGSKA (reference sequence). The CDR3 has 14 residues. Trimming removed 0 bases from V and 4 bases from J; junction bases left unmatched: 2. The CDR3 loop is CSARDRTGNQPQHF. DNA for the CDR3: TGCAGTGCTAGAGACCGGACAGGGAATCAGCCCCAGCATTTT.

This clonotype was seen many times. This chain links TRBV6-6 with TRBJ1-3, with TRBD1 matching over 7 bases. Germline V gives CDR1 MNHNY, CDR2 SVGAGI (reference sequence). The CDR3 has 14 amino acids. V shed 7 bases, J shed 5 bases, and the junction held 8 bases outside the gene matches. CDR3 loop: CASITPGQRNTIYF. CDR3 DNA sequence: TGTGCCAGCATAACTCCGGGACAGAGAAACACCATATATTTT.

Ten or more counts support this clonotype. The chain employs TRBV5-4 and TRBJ1-2, with D perhaps TRBD1 (6 bases). The CDR3 runs 14 residues. In germline, CDR1 is SGHNT, CDR2 YYREEE (reference sequence). V gave up 4 bases and J gave up 0 bases, with 10 bases separating them. In nucleotides, the CDR3 is TGTGCCAGCAGCACACAGGGACCTAACTATGGCTACACCTTC. Protein sequence: CASSTQGPNYGYTF.

This clonotype came up once. The chain links TRBV3-1 to TRBJ2-1; 11 nucleotides agree with TRBD2. Trimming removed 1 base from V and 12 bases from J; junction bases left unmatched: 5. This CDR3 is 14 amino acids long. Germline assignment: CDR1 LGHDT and CDR2 YNNKEL (reference sequence). CDR3 amino acids: CASSQALAGGRQFF. In nucleotides, the CDR3 is TGTGCCAGCAGCCAAGCGCTAGCGGGGGGTCGGCAGTTCTTC.

There are many counts of this clonotype. V gene TRBV27 combines with J gene TRBJ2-1; D possibly corresponds to TRBD1 (5 bases). Germline V gene lookup returns CDR1 MNHEY and CDR2 SMNVEV (reference sequence). Trimming stripped 2 bases from V and 0 bases from J, with 20 bases between. This CDR3 is built from 19 residues. The CDR3 loop reads CASSLNPPRQQSSYNEQFF. The CDR3, as DNA: TGTGCCAGCAGTTTAAACCCCCCCCGACAGCAGAGCTCCTACAATGAGCAGTTCTTC.

This clonotype has a handful of counts. This sequence joins TRBV18 and TRBJ2-3, with 9 bases identical to TRBD1. Germline CDR1 and CDR2: KGHSH and LQKENI. V trimming: 5 bases; J trimming: 3 bases; junction bases outside the gene matches: 21. The CDR3 length is 20 residues. CDR3 loop: CASSSRAGTGIHYATDTQYF. DNA of the CDR3: TGTGCCAGCTCATCGCGAGCTGGGACAGGGATCCATTATGCGACAGATACGCAGTATTTT.

This clonotype has a count of ten or more. This chain links TRBV24-1 with TRBJ2-5, with 9 bases fitting TRBD1. Germline V gene sequence: CDR1 KGHDR, CDR2 SFDVKD. This CDR3 has 15 residues. The V segment lost 3 bases and the J segment 2 bases; nucleotides outside the gene matches: 3. Here the CDR3 reads CATSDRQGVQETQYF. The CDR3 DNA is TGTGCCACCAGTGATCGACAGGGGGTTCAAGAGACCCAGTACTTC.

The V call is TRBV15, the J call TRBJ2-2; possible D gene TRBD2, 6 bases. The CDR3 contains 17 residues. V lost 3 bases and J 4 bases, leaving 18 bases between the germline ends. CDR1 and CDR2 (germline): LNHNV, YYDKDF (reference sequence). In DNA, the CDR3 is TGTGCCACCAGCAGGGATAGATCCGGGGGAGGCACCGGGGAGCTGTTTTTT. Its translation: CATSRDRSGGGTGELFF.

J is TRBJ2-5 and V is TRBV7-2; D is unresolved. Trimming stripped 7 bases from V and 1 base from J, with 13 bases between. The CDR3 is made up of 14 amino acids. The germline CDR1 and CDR2 sequences are SGHTA and FQGNSA. This CDR3 reads CASKPAGFQETQYF. DNA for the CDR3: TGTGCCAGCAAACCTGCAGGCTTCCAAGAGACCCAGTACTTC. The full variable domain, in which reference TRBV7-2 and TRBJ2-5 provide the parts outside the CDR3, is GAGVSQSPSNKVTEKGKDVELRCDPISGHTALYWYRQSLGQGLEFLIYFQGNSAPDKSGLPSDRFSAERTGGSVSTLTIQRTQQEDSAVYLCASKPAGFQETQYFGPGTRLLVL.

The chain links TRBV9 to TRBJ2-3; 14 positions match TRBD2. This CDR3 contains 21 residues. Germline V CDR1 and CDR2: SGDLS, YYNGEE. V trimming: 0 bases; J trimming: 1 base; junction bases outside the gene matches: 13. CDR3 DNA: TGTGCCAGCAGCGTAGACCCCCTCGGACTAGCGGGGGGATTTCGCACAGATACGCAGTATTTT. Its protein product is CASSVDPLGLAGGFRTDTQYF.

A few counts support this clonotype. The chain uses TRBV5-6 and TRBJ1-5; no definite D call. The CDR3 consists of 15 residues. Germline values: CDR1 SGHDT, CDR2 YYEEEE. The V gene lost 4 bases and the J gene lost 0 bases, with 11 bases spanning the gap. The CDR3 region has the DNA TGTGCCAGCAGCCCCCGAGGATATAGCAATCAGCCCCAGCATTTT. Amino acid sequence: CASSPRGYSNQPQHF.

V gene TRBV20-1 combines with J gene TRBJ2-7, with TRBD2 matching 8 bases. This CDR3 has 15 residues. In germline, CDR1 is DFQATT, CDR2 SNEGSKA (reference sequence). V was pared by 2 bases and J by 5 bases, with 11 bases of the junction left unmatched. CDR3 protein: CSARRAGGFRDEQYF. The CDR3 DNA follows: TGCAGTGCTAGACGTGCGGGAGGCTTCCGGGACGAGCAGTACTTC.

The V gene is TRBV2, the J gene TRBJ2-5; 12 bases line up with TRBD2. CDR3 length equals 15 residues. V gave up 8 bases and J gave up 11 bases; unmatched junction bases: 15. Germline V lookup: CDR1 SNHLY, CDR2 FYNNEI. DNA for the CDR3: TGTGCCAGCGGCTTACTAGCGGGAGGCAGGCATGAGCAGTACTTC. This sequence encodes CASGLLAGGRHEQYF.

In this sample, this clonotype turned up many times. V gene TRBV20-1 combines with J gene TRBJ2-1; a weak D match, TRBD2 (6 bases). The germline gives CDR1 DFQATT, CDR2 SNEGSKA (reference sequence). The CDR3 extends over 13 amino acids. Trimming stripped 3 bases from V and 7 bases from J, with 13 bases between. The CDR3 region has the DNA TGCAGTGCTAGGCCGGGGGAGGAGAATGAGCAGTTCTTC. This codes for CSARPGEENEQFF.

This clonotype was detected ten times or more. The rearrangement joins TRBV5-1 to TRBJ2-3, with 11 positions matching TRBD2. The CDR3 extends over 15 amino acids. Looked up from germline, CDR1 is SGHRS and CDR2 is YFSETQ. V was pared by 6 bases and J by 2 bases, with 5 bases of the junction left unmatched. The DNA for the CDR3 is TGCGCCAGCAAAACTAGCGGGAGTTTCACAGATACGCAGTATTTT. Protein product: CASKTSGSFTDTQYF.

The rearrangement uses TRBV6-1 and TRBJ1-1; 7 bases are shared with TRBD1. V trimming: 8 bases; J trimming: 4 bases; junction bases outside the gene matches: 13. The V gene's germline CDR1 is MNHNS and CDR2 SASEGT. CDR3 size: 15 residues. CDR3 bases: TGTGCCAGCCCCGAAAAGGCAGGGGGTATCACTGAAGCTTTCTTT. It codes for CASPEKAGGITEAFF.